The source of this T cell receptor (beta chain) is a study of shared clonotypes between healthy human individuals. The wider study: Donor ages ranged 18 to 49 years: a couple of women, a few men.

Each unsorted sample relied on 100 million or so PBMCs as its source of genomic DNA. Profiled with immunoSEQ multiplex PCR; TCRdb holds only in-frame clones, not every one. This table holds about 450,000 clones, 70% to 80% found once. The CDR3 runs to 15 residues. Germline V gene sequence: CDR1 MNHNY, CDR2 SVGAGI (reference sequence). Trimming took 4 bases from V and 1 from J; bases not matched to a gene: 2. This sequence originates from a woman aged 35 to 49 in good health. Some clones in this sample may be carry-over from other donors' samples. Sequencing used PBMCs. The chain combines TRBV6-6 with TRBJ2-1, with 9 bases matching TRBD1. The CDR3 sequence is CASSSQGASYNEQFF. CDR3 bases: TGTGCCAGCAGTTCACAGGGGGCATCCTACAATGAGCAGTTCTTC.